This TCR beta chain stems from a study of STAT3 mutations in large granular lymphocyte leukemia. Study-wide results and limits: Differing intervals and regimens complicate linking therapy response to clone burden. Every T-cell large granular lymphocyte leukemia patient had at least one immunodominant TCR beta clonotype. TCR clonotype switching after therapy occurred in about 30% of the 18 patients. Clonal expansion was inferred from samples taken at other timepoints.

Trimming took 1 base from V and 7 from J; bases not matched to a gene: 5. CDR1 and CDR2 (germline): GTSNPN, SVGIG (reference sequence). The CDR3 sequence is 14 residues long. A note on this clone: The antigen remains unidentified.

Generated by immunoSEQ multiplex PCR, the TCRdb table keeps only in-frame clones and is missing some. The top ten clones hold nearly 45% of a sample with about 19,000 clones, 92% of them seen once. This TCR was recovered from a man aged 55 to 70 with T-cell large granular lymphocyte leukemia. Some clones in this sample may be carry-over from other donors' samples. The chain couples TRBV30 to TRBJ1-4, with 8 bases that match TRBD1. Sequencing was performed on peripheral blood mononuclear cells. Here the CDR3 reads CAWSGQGIVEKLFF. In DNA form, the CDR3 reads TGTGCCTGGAGTGGACAGGGGATTGTTGAAAAACTGTTTTTT.